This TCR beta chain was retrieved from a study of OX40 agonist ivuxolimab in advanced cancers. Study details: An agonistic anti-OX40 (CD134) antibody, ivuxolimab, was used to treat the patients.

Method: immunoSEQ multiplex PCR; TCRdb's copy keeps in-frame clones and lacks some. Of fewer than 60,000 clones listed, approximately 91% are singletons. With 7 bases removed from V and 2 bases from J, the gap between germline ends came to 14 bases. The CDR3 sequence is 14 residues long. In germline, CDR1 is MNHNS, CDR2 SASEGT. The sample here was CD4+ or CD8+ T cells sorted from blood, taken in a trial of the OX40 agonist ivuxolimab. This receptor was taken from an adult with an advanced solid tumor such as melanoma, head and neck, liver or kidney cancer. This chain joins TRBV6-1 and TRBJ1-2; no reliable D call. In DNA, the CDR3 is TGTGCCAGCACCTCAGCGGTCGTCAACTATGGCTACACCTTC. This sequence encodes CASTSAVVNYGYTF.